This T cell receptor beta chain is drawn from a study of T cell repertoires in ileal Crohn's disease. The CDR3 is 11 amino acids. The ends were cut back, 5 bases at V and 3 bases at J, with 7 bases in the middle. CDR1 is DFQATT, CDR2 SNEGSKA, per germline (reference sequence). This clone was detected only a few times. Time point of the sample: neoterminal ileum biopsy at postoperative endoscopy, about 6 months after surgery. Clones were read by immunoSEQ multiplex PCR, and TCRdb kept only the in-frame ones, dropping some. Among some 16,000 clones listed, 72% were seen once. The source material was ileal tissue. The gene calls are TRBV20-1 and TRBJ2-5, with D hard to call. This sequence originates from an adult with Crohn's disease. Written as DNA, the CDR3 is TGCAGTGCTTATAGCAAAGAGACCCAGTACTTC. This sequence encodes CSAYSKETQYF.